One sample yielded the 16 T cell receptor beta chains listed below, sequenced in a study of identical twins. TCRdb independently ran MiXCR on the 5' RACE reads; one entry per CDR3 protein. This table holds 550,000 to 700,000 distinct CDR3 sequences, about 20% found once. These data were likewise used in another study, on T cells expressing NK-cell markers.

Sequenced sample: PBMCs. These receptors were collected from a woman under 30 in good health.

This clonotype was seen just once. The chain uses TRBV2 and TRBJ2-7; 7 positions agree with TRBD2. CDR1 and CDR2 from the germline V gene are SNHLY and FYNNEI. V lost 8 bases to trimming and J lost 0 bases; unmatched junction nucleotides: 4. The CDR3 totals 13 residues. CDR3 sequence reads: CASRRGVSYEQYF. CDR3 coding DNA: TGTGCCAGCCGTCGGGGGGTCTCCTACGAGCAGTACTTC. Using reference TRBV2 and TRBJ2-7 for the parts outside the CDR3, the full variable domain is EPEVTQTPSHQVTQMGQEVILRCVPISNHLYFYWYRQILGQKVEFLVSFYNNEISEKSEIFDDQFSVERPDGSNFTLKIRSTKLEDSAMYFCASRRGVSYEQYFGPGTRLTVT.

V and J are TRBV20-1 and TRBJ2-1, with D perhaps TRBD1 (5 bases). The germline CDR1 and CDR2 sequences are DFQATT and SNEGSKA (reference sequence). This CDR3 region has 14 residues. V was clipped by 3 bases and J by 0 bases, with 9 bases between them. CDR3 DNA: TGCAGTGCTAGGGGGCTATTCTCCTACAATGAGCAGTTCTTC. This sequence encodes CSARGLFSYNEQFF.

The chain is built from TRBV29-1 and TRBJ2-3; D remains unclear. Per the germline V gene, CDR1 is SQVTM and CDR2 is ANQGSEA. Trimming left V 6 bases short and J 5 bases short, with 9 bases between. This CDR3 has 11 residues. CDR3 residues: CSVVRKDTQYF. In DNA, the CDR3 is TGCAGCGTGGTTAGGAAAGATACGCAGTATTTT.

This chain joins TRBV5-1 and TRBJ2-7, with D possibly being TRBD1 (7 bases). Germline V gene sequence: CDR1 SGHRS, CDR2 YFSETQ. V lost 4 bases and J 4 bases, leaving 21 bases between the germline ends. This CDR3 spans 16 amino acids. CDR3 sequence reads: CASSPGVDRTRYEQYF. CDR3 DNA sequence: TGCGCCAGCAGCCCGGGGGTGGACAGGACTCGGTACGAGCAGTACTTC. Drawing the rest from reference TRBV5-1 and TRBJ2-7, the complete variable domain is KAGVTQTPRYLIKTRGQQVTLSCSPISGHRSVSWYQQTPGQGLQFLFEYFSETQRNKGNFPGRFSGRQFSNSRSEMNVSTLELGDSALYLCASSPGVDRTRYEQYFGPGTRLTVT.

This clonotype was picked up a small number of times. The chain combines TRBV6-2 or TRBV6-3 with TRBJ2-1, with TRBD2 identical over 11 bases. CDR1 is MNHEY, CDR2 SVGEGT, per germline. V lost 7 bases and J lost 2; bases outside the gene matches: 22. This CDR3 contains 21 residues. CDR3 nucleotide sequence: TGTGCCAGCACCCCCTCCTCCGGTGGAATTAGCGGGGGGGCCGCCTACAATGAGCAGTTCTTC. Protein: CASTPSSGGISGGAAYNEQFF.

The gene calls are TRBV7-3 and TRBJ2-3; 11 bases are a match to TRBD1. Germline V CDR1 and CDR2: SGHTA, FQGTGA. The CDR3 has 13 amino acids. Unmatched junction bases numbered 3, after V lost 5 bases and J lost 8 bases. This chain's CDR3 is CASSGDRGGTQYF. In DNA, the CDR3 is TGTGCCAGCAGCGGGGACAGGGGGGGTACGCAGTATTTT.

This clonotype was picked up one time. The J gene is TRBJ2-1, the V gene TRBV7-9; 16 bases line up with TRBD2. This CDR3 is built from 14 residues. The germline V gene encodes CDR1 SEHNR and CDR2 FQNEAQ (reference sequence). V was clipped by 5 bases and J by 15 bases; unmatched bases: 7. In DNA, the CDR3 is TGTGCCAGCAGCGCCGGGACTAGCGGGAGGGTAGGGTTCTTC. Translation: CASSAGTSGRVGFF.

This clonotype has just a few counts. The chain employs TRBV5-1 and TRBJ2-7; TRBD2 matches at 11 bases. Trimming cost V 4 bases and J 6 bases; bases outside gene matches: 6. The length of the CDR3 is 14 residues. The germline gives CDR1 SGHRS, CDR2 YFSETQ. The CDR3 region is CASSQGLAGGEQYF. The DNA of the CDR3 is TGCGCCAGCAGCCAAGGACTAGCGGGTGGCGAGCAGTACTTC.

This clonotype showed up just a few times. The gene calls are TRBV7-2 and TRBJ2-7; D possibly corresponds to TRBD1 (5 bases). The CDR3 covers 14 residues. With 1 base removed from V and 4 bases from J, the gap between germline ends came to 11 bases. Germline CDR1 and CDR2: SGHTA and FQGNSA. The CDR3 reads CASSLGAGKYEQYF. CDR3 DNA sequence: TGTGCCAGCAGCTTAGGGGCAGGGAAATACGAGCAGTACTTC.

This clonotype was picked up a small number of times. For the CDR3, the DNA is TGTGCCAGCAGTTGGCGGGACTTTCCCGAAGGCGACGAGCAGTACTTC. Translated, it gives CASSWRDFPEGDEQYF. This rearrangement joins TRBV27 to TRBJ2-7; weak D call: TRBD2 (6 bases). This CDR3 comprises 16 residues. V lost 4 bases, J lost 5 bases, and 21 bases lay in between. Germline V lookup: CDR1 MNHEY, CDR2 SMNVEV (reference sequence).

The chain links TRBV2 to TRBJ2-1; D might be TRBD2 (6 bases). V dropped 6 bases and J dropped 8 bases, with 11 bases sitting between them. Germline V gene data show CDR1 as SNHLY and CDR2 as FYNNEI. The CDR3 has 12 amino acids. In nucleotides, the CDR3 is TGTGCCAGCAGGGGGCCGGGGGATGAGCAGTTCTTC. Residues: CASRGPGDEQFF.

This clonotype was counted between two and nine times. One junction end disagrees with the germline gene, perhaps due to a read error. The CDR3 loop is CASSLGTSATDTQYF. As DNA, the CDR3 is TGCGCCAGCAGTTTGGGGACTAGTGCCACAGATACGCAGTATTTT. This chain uses TRBV5-1 with TRBJ2-3, with TRBD2 matching 8 bases. CDR3 length: 15 amino acids. CDR1 and CDR2 (germline): SGHRS, YFSETQ.

The chain recombines TRBV7-6 with TRBJ2-1; weak D call: TRBD1 (6 bases). This CDR3 has 13 amino acids. The V end lost 8 bases, the J end lost 8 bases, and 16 bases lay between the germline ends. The V gene's germline CDR1 is SGHVS and CDR2 FNYEAQ. CDR3 in amino acids: CASGLYRVDEQFF. DNA of the CDR3: TGTGCCAGCGGACTTTACAGGGTCGATGAGCAGTTCTTC.

The sample holds many counts of this clonotype. The V call is TRBV20-1, the J call TRBJ2-1; D remains ambiguous. CDR3 length: 11 amino acids. V dropped 3 bases and J dropped 4 bases, with 4 bases sitting between them. From germline, CDR1 is DFQATT and CDR2 SNEGSKA (reference sequence). This chain's CDR3 is CSASRYNEQFF. The CDR3 DNA is TGCAGTGCTAGTAGGTACAATGAGCAGTTCTTC.

The chain links TRBV6-1 to TRBJ2-7; 8 nucleotides agree with TRBD1. Germline loops: CDR1 MNHNS, CDR2 SASEGT. The CDR3 sequence is 14 residues long. V lost 7 bases, J lost 6 bases, and 11 bases stayed unmatched. This chain's CDR3 is CASNPRTGYSEQYF. DNA of the CDR3: TGTGCCAGCAACCCTAGGACAGGGTATAGCGAGCAGTACTTC.

This clonotype was detected ten times or more. V and J are TRBV20-1 and TRBJ1-1; D is ambiguous. The germline gives CDR1 DFQATT, CDR2 SNEGSKA (reference sequence). The CDR3 is 10 amino acids. V lost 3 bases and J lost 8, with 7 bases in between. The CDR3 DNA follows: TGCAGTGCTAGTGAGCCAGAAGCTTTCTTT. Its protein is CSASEPEAFF.